The 20 T cell receptor beta chains below all came from one sample that was sequenced in a study of CD8 T cells in Susac syndrome. The RNA, 0.5 to 1 ug, was put through reverse transcription using random hexamers. TCRdb processed the immunoSEQ multiplex PCR reads anew with MiXCR; each CDR3 protein has one entry. Found here are approximately 75,000 distinct CDR3 sequences, 95% of them singletons; the top ten hold about 0.25%. The sequenced sample consisted of CD8+ T cells from PBMCs. These TCRs come from a human donor in good health.

This clonotype has just one count. The genes are TRBV7-2 and TRBJ2-5, with 8 bases matching TRBD2. This CDR3 spans 15 amino acids. Germline CDR1 reads SGHTA; CDR2 reads FQGNSA. V was pared by 6 bases and J by 0 bases, with 6 bases of the junction left unmatched. CDR3 region: CASSSGTSNQETQYF. CDR3 DNA: TGTGCCAGCAGTTCCGGGACTAGTAACCAAGAGACCCAGTACTTC.

The CDR3 sequence is CASSPGTRSIGETQYF. For the CDR3, the DNA is TGTGCCAGCAGCCCGGGGACAAGAAGTATCGGAGAGACCCAGTACTTC. The chain uses TRBV7-2 and TRBJ2-5, with D tentatively TRBD1 (6 bases). V shed 5 bases and J shed 4 bases, with 20 bases lying between them. Germline values: CDR1 SGHTA, CDR2 FQGNSA. The length of the CDR3 is 16 residues.

This clonotype was seen a single time. This chain connects TRBV19 to TRBJ1-5; tentative D call: TRBD1 (5 bases). The length of the CDR3 is 17 residues. Germline lookup yields CDR1 LNHDA and CDR2 SQIVND (reference sequence). Trimming pared 1 base from V and 2 bases from J, leaving 15 bases between. The CDR3 DNA follows: TGTGCCAGTAGTATAGCGGACATCCCCTTTGGCAATCAGCCCCAGCATTTT. Its translation is CASSIADIPFGNQPQHF.

V is TRBV19 and J is TRBJ1-5, with D possibly TRBD1 on 5 matching bases. The CDR3 runs to 18 residues. Germline V gives CDR1 LNHDA, CDR2 SQIVND (reference sequence). The V end lost 3 bases, the J end lost 0 bases, and 18 bases lay between the germline ends. The DNA for the CDR3 is TGTGCCAGTAGTATGTCCACGACAGATCTTTATAGCAATCAGCCCCAGCATTTT. It yields the protein CASSMSTTDLYSNQPQHF.

J is TRBJ2-7 and V is TRBV16; weak D call: TRBD2 (5 bases). CDR3 size: 13 residues. Germline V gene lookup returns CDR1 KGHSY and CDR2 FQNENV. Deletions cut 5 bases from V and 5 bases from J, with 13 bases between. The CDR3 loop is CASSNMSEDEQYF. Here the CDR3 DNA reads TGTGCCAGCAGCAATATGTCGGAGGACGAGCAGTACTTC.

The V and J genes are TRBV28 and TRBJ1-2; D ambiguous. Germline CDR1 reads MDHEN; CDR2 reads SYDVKM. Trimming pared 2 bases from V and 4 bases from J, leaving 11 bases between. This CDR3 contains 14 residues. CDR3 nucleotide sequence: TGTGCCAGCAGTTTAGGCTGGCAGATCTATGGCTACACCTTC. This translates into CASSLGWQIYGYTF.

The V gene is TRBV27, the J gene TRBJ2-3, with TRBD2 identical over 8 bases. In germline, CDR1 is MNHEY, CDR2 SMNVEV (reference sequence). The CDR3 runs 17 residues. The V gene end was trimmed by 4 bases and the J gene end by 6 bases; junction bases not matched to a gene: 15. The CDR3 DNA follows: TGTGCCAGCAGTTCCGTGGTGGTAGCGGGGCCCAAGGATACGCAGTATTTT. It codes for CASSSVVVAGPKDTQYF.

CDR3 DNA sequence: TGTGCCAGCAGCCAAGCCGGAGCCAAAAACATTCAGTACTTC. This translates into CASSQAGAKNIQYF. The rearrangement joins TRBV4-2 to TRBJ2-4; D gene unclear. Deletions cut 1 base from V and 0 bases from J, with 4 bases between. The CDR3 is 14 residues long. Germline assignment: CDR1 LGHNA and CDR2 YNFKEQ.

The chain has TRBV5-6 and TRBJ1-2; D may be TRBD1 (5 bases). Trimming removed 7 bases at V and 6 bases at J, with 19 bases between. This CDR3 comprises 14 residues. Germline V gives CDR1 SGHDT, CDR2 YYEEEE. CDR3 sequence reads: CASRMVQDDDGYTF. The CDR3 DNA reads as TGTGCCAGCCGAATGGTACAGGACGATGATGGCTACACCTTC.

Remarks on this clonotype: The junction does not match germline at one end; this may be a read error. This chain uses TRBV7-7 with TRBJ2-2, with D possibly matching TRBD2 (6 bases). The CDR3 extends over 19 amino acids. Per the germline V gene, CDR1 is SSHAT and CDR2 is FNYEAQ (reference sequence). CDR3 sequence reads: CASSPLKAAGTGDTGELFF. The CDR3 nucleotides read TGTGCTAGCAGCCCCCTGAAGGCGGCCGGGACTGGAGACACCGGGGAGCTGTTTTTT.

The rearrangement joins TRBV30 to TRBJ2-1, with 9 bases lining up with TRBD1. V gave up 1 base and J gave up 15 bases; unmatched junction bases: 7. The germline V gene has CDR1 GTSNPN and CDR2 SVGIG (reference sequence). The CDR3 has 12 amino acids. CDR3 amino acids: CAWSAGTGKRFF. The DNA for the CDR3 is TGTGCCTGGAGTGCGGGGACAGGGAAAAGGTTCTTC. Full variable domain (remainder filled in from reference TRBV30 and TRBJ2-1): SQTIHQWPATLVQPVGSPLSLECTVEGTSNPNLYWYRQAAGRGLQLLFYSVGIGQISSEVPQNLSASRPQDRQFILSSKKLLLSDSGFYLCAWSAGTGKRFFGPGTRLTVL.

The V gene is TRBV3-1, the J gene TRBJ2-4; D uncertain. The ends were cut back, 0 bases at V and 1 base at J, with 7 bases in the middle. Looked up from germline, CDR1 is LGHDT and CDR2 is YNNKEL (reference sequence). The CDR3 runs to 15 residues. This chain's CDR3 is CASSQEGQAKNIQYF. CDR3 coding DNA: TGTGCCAGCAGCCAAGAAGGTCAGGCCAAAAACATTCAGTACTTC.

The V call is TRBV3-1, the J call TRBJ2-1; 13 bases are a match to TRBD2. This CDR3 contains 21 residues. Germline CDR1 and CDR2: LGHDT and YNNKEL (reference sequence). J lost 1 base, V lost 1 base, and 13 bases had no gene match. CDR3 nucleotides: TGTGCCAGCAGCCAAGTAGGGGGACTAGCGGGGACCCGCGGGTCCTACAATGAGCAGTTCTTC. As protein: CASSQVGGLAGTRGSYNEQFF.

This sequence joins TRBV28 and TRBJ1-5; D is uncertain. This CDR3 comprises 13 residues. Germline V gives CDR1 MDHEN, CDR2 SYDVKM. Deletions cut 10 bases from V and 7 bases from J, with 17 bases between. This chain's CDR3 is CATDLGVRQPQHF. The CDR3 nucleotides read TGTGCCACGGATTTGGGCGTCCGGCAGCCCCAGCATTTT.

This chain links TRBV4-1 with TRBJ1-2, with 8 bases lining up with TRBD1. V shed 4 bases and J 6 bases; nucleotides not matched to a gene: 7. Per the germline V gene, CDR1 is MGHRA and CDR2 is YSYEKL. This CDR3 is 14 amino acids long. The CDR3 region has the DNA TGCGCCAGCAGCCCGACAAGGACAGGGAATGGCTACACCTTC. Translating it yields CASSPTRTGNGYTF.

CDR3 DNA sequence: TGTGCCAGTAGTTCGAGGACAGACGGGGGCTACACCTTC. This translates into CASSSRTDGGYTF. This chain links TRBV19 with TRBJ1-2, with TRBD1 as a possible D gene (6 bases). Looked up from germline, CDR1 is LNHDA and CDR2 is SQIVND (reference sequence). CDR3 length equals 13 residues. Trimming shortened V by 5 bases and J by 8 bases, and 15 bases separated the two germline ends.

V is TRBV5-4 and J is TRBJ2-2; D might be TRBD1 (5 bases). Trimming shortened V by 2 bases and J by 6 bases, and 20 bases separated the two germline ends. The CDR3 extends over 17 amino acids. Germline-derived CDR1 and CDR2 are SGHNT and YYREEE (reference sequence). The CDR3 nucleotides read TGTGCCAGCAGCTTAACAGGTTCCAGCCTGAGGTCCGGGGAGCTGTTTTTT. It yields the protein CASSLTGSSLRSGELFF.

The V gene is TRBV5-4, the J gene TRBJ2-5, with TRBD2 matching over 10 bases. Germline CDR1 and CDR2: SGHNT and YYREEE (reference sequence). The CDR3 contains 14 residues. The J segment lost 5 bases and the V segment lost 5 bases, leaving 6 bases of the junction unmatched. The CDR3 region is CASSGLAGAETQYF. CDR3 coding DNA: TGTGCCAGCAGTGGGCTAGCGGGGGCGGAGACCCAGTACTTC. The complete variable domain, with remaining parts taken from reference TRBV5-4 and TRBJ2-5, reads ETGVTQSPTHLIKTRGQQVTLRCSSQSGHNTVSWYQQALGQGPQFIFQYYREEENGRGNFPPRFSGLQFPNYSSELNVNALELDDSALYLCASSGLAGAETQYFGPGTRLLVL.

The genes are TRBV7-2 and TRBJ2-7; D might be TRBD2 (5 bases). Trimming removed 4 bases at V and 3 bases at J, with 13 bases between. Germline V lookup: CDR1 SGHTA, CDR2 FQGNSA. The CDR3 is 14 residues long. The CDR3 sequence: CASSWTGNFYEQYF. CDR3 DNA: TGTGCCAGCAGCTGGACGGGGAACTTCTACGAGCAGTACTTC.

The chain joins TRBV29-1 to TRBJ1-2; D unresolved. The CDR3 consists of 10 residues. Germline CDR1 and CDR2: SQVTM and ANQGSEA. The ends were cut back, 7 bases at V and 8 bases at J, with 11 bases in the middle. The CDR3 spells CSADPSGYTF. The CDR3 region has the DNA TGCAGCGCAGACCCTTCCGGCTACACCTTC. The full variable domain, its missing parts supplied by reference TRBV29-1 and TRBJ1-2, is SAVISQKPSRDICQRGTSLTIQCQVDSQVTMMFWYRQQPGQSLTLIATANQGSEATYESGFVIDKFPISRPNLTFSTLTVSNMSPEDSSIYLCSADPSGYTFGSGTRLTVV.